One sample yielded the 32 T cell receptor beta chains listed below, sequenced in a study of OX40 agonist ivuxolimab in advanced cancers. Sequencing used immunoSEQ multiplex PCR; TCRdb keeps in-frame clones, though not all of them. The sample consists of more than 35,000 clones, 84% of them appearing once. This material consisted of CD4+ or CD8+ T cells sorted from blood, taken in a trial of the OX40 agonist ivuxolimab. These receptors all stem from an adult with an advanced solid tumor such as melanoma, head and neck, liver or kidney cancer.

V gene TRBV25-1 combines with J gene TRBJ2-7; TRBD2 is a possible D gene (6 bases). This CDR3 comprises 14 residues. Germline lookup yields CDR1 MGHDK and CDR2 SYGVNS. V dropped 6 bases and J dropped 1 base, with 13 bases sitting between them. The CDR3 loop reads CASRTSGESYEQYF. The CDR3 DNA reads TGTGCCAGCAGGACCTCGGGGGAGTCCTACGAGCAGTACTTC.

The chain's CDR3 is CASRGSGTDSQPQHF. CDR3 nucleotide sequence: TGTGCCAGTAGAGGTTCCGGGACAGATAGTCAGCCCCAGCATTTT. This rearrangement joins TRBV19 to TRBJ1-5; 7 nucleotides agree with TRBD1. V was pared by 6 bases and J by 6 bases, with 11 bases of the junction left unmatched. The CDR3 runs 15 residues. CDR1 LNHDA and CDR2 SQIVND come from the germline V gene (reference sequence).

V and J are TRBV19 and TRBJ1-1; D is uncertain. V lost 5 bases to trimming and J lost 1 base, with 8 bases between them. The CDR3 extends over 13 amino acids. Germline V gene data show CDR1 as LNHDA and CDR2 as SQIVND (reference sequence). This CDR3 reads CASSPIPNTEAFF. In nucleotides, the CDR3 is TGTGCCAGTAGTCCTATTCCGAACACTGAAGCTTTCTTT.

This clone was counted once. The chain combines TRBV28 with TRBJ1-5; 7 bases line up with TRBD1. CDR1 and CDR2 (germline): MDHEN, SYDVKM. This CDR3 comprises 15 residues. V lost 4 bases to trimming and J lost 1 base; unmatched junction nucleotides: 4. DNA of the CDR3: TGTGCCAGCAGTTCATACAGGGGAAGCAATCAGCCCCAGCATTTT. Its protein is CASSSYRGSNQPQHF.

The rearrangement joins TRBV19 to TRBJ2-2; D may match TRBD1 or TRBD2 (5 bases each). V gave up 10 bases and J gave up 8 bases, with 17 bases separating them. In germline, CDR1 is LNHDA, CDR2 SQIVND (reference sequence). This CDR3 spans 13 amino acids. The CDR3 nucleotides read TGTGCCACCCTAGAGGGGCCCATGGGGGAGCTGTTTTTT. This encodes CATLEGPMGELFF.

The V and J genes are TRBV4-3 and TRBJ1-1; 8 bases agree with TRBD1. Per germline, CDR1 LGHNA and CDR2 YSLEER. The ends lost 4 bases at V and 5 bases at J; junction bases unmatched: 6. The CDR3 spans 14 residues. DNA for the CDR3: TGCGCCAGCAGCCCTAACCGGGACAGGACTGAAGCTTTCTTT. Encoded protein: CASSPNRDRTEAFF.

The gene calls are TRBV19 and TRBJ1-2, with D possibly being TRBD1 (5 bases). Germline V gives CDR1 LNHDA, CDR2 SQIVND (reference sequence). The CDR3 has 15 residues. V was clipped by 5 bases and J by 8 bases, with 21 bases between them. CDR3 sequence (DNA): TGTGCCAGTAGTGTAATTCCGGGAGCCGAGGGGGGCTACACCTTC. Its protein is CASSVIPGAEGGYTF.

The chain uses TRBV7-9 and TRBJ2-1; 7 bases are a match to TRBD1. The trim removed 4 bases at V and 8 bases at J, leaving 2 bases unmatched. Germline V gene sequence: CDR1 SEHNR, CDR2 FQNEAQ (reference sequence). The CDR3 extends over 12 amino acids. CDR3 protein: CASSSQGDEQFF. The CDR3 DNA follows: TGTGCCAGCAGCTCTCAGGGGGATGAGCAGTTCTTC.

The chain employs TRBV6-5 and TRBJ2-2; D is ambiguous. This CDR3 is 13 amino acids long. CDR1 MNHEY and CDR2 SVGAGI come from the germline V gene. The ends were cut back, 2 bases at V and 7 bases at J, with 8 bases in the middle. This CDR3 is CASSYDGIGELFF. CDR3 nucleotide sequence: TGTGCCAGCAGTTACGATGGCATCGGGGAGCTGTTTTTT.

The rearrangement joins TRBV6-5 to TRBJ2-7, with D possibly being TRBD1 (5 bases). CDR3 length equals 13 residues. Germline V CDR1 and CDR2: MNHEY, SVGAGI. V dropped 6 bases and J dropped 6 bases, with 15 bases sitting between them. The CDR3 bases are TGTGCCAGCAGGATAGGACACGACTGCGAGCAGTACTTC. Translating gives CASRIGHDCEQYF.

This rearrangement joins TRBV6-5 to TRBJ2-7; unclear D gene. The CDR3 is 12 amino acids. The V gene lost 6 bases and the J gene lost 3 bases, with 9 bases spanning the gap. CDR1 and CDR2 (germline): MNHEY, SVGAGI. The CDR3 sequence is CASSAPGYEQYF. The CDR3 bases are TGTGCCAGCAGCGCCCCCGGCTACGAGCAGTACTTC.

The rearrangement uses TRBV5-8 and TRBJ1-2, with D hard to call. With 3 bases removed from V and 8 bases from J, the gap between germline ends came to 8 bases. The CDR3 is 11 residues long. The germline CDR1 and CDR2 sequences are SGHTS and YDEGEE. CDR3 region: CASSSRRGYTF. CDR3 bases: TGTGCCAGCAGCTCTCGTCGGGGCTACACCTTC.

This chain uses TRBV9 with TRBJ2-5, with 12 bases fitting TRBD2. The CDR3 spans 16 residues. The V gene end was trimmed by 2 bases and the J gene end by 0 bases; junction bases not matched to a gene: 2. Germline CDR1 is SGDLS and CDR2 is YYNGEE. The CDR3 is CASSVRTSGDQETQYF. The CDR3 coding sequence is TGTGCCAGCAGCGTCAGGACTAGCGGGGACCAAGAGACCCAGTACTTC.

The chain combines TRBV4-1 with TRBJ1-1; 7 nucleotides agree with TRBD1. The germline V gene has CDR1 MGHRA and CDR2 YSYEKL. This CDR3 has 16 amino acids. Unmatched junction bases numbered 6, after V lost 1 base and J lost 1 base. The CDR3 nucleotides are TGCGCCAGCAGCCAAGCTGACAGGGATGCGAACACTGAAGCTTTCTTT. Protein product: CASSQADRDANTEAFF.

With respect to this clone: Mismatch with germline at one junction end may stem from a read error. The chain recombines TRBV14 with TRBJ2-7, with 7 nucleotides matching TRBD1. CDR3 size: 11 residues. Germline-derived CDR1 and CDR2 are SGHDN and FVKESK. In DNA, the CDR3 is TGTGCCAGCAGAATTCCCGGGACAGACGCCTTC. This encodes CASRIPGTDAF.

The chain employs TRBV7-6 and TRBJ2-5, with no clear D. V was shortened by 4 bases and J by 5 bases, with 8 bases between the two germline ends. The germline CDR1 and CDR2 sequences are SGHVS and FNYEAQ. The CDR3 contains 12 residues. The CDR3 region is CASSSEVETQYF. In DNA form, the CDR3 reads TGTGCCAGCAGCTCAGAGGTGGAGACCCAGTACTTC.

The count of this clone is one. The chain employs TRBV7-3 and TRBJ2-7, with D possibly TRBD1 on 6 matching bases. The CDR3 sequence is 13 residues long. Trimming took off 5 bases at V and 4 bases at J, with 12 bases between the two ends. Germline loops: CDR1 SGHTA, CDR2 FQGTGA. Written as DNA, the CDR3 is TGTGCCAGCAGCCACCTACAGGGTTACGAGCAGTACTTC. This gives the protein CASSHLQGYEQYF.

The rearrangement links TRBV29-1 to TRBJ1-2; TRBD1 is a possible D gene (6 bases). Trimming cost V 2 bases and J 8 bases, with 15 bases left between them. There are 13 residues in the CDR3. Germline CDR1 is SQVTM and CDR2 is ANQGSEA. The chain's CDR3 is CSVELDRTWGYTF. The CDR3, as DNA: TGCAGCGTTGAACTCGACAGGACTTGGGGCTACACCTTC.

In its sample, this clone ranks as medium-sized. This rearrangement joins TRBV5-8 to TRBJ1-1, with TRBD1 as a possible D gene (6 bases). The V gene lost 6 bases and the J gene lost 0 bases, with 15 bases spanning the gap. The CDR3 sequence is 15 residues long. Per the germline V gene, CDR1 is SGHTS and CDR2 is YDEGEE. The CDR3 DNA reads TGTGCCAGCACCCCGCTGGGGGACATGAACACTGAAGCTTTCTTT. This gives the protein CASTPLGDMNTEAFF. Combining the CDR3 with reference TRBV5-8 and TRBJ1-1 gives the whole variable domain EAGVTQSPTHLIKTRGQQATLRCSPISGHTSVYWYQQALGLGLQFLLWYDEGEERNRGNFPPRFSGRQFPNYSSELNVNALELEDSALYLCASTPLGDMNTEAFFGQGTRLTVV.

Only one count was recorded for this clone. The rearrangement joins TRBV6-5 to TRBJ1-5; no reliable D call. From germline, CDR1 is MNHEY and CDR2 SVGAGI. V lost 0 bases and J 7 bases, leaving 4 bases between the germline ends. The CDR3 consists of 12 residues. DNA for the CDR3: TGTGCCAGCAGTTACTCGGACCAGCCCCAGCATTTT. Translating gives CASSYSDQPQHF.

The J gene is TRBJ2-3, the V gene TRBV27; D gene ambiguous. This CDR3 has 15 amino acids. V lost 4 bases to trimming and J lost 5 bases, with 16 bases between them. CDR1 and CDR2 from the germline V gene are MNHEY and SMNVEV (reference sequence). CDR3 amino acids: CASSYGGSTRDTQYF. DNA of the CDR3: TGTGCCAGCAGTTACGGCGGATCCACAAGAGATACGCAGTATTTT.

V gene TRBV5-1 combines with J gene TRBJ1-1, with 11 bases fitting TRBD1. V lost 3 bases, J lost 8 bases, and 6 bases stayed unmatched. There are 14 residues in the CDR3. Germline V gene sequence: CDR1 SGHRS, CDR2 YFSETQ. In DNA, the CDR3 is TGCGCCAGCAGCTCCGGACAGGGGGCACTAGAAGCTTTCTTT. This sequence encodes CASSSGQGALEAFF. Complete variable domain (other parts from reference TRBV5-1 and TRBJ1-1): KAGVTQTPRYLIKTRGQQVTLSCSPISGHRSVSWYQQTPGQGLQFLFEYFSETQRNKGNFPGRFSGRQFSNSRSEMNVSTLELGDSALYLCASSSGQGALEAFFGQGTRLTVV.

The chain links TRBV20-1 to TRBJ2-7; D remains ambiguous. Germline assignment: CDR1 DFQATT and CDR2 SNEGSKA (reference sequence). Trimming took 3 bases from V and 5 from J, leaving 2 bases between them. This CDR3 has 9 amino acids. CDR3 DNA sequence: TGCAGTGCTAGTAACGAGCAGTACTTC. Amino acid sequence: CSASNEQYF.

CDR3 nucleotide sequence: TGTGCCAGCAGCCGGGGACTAGCGGGAGTGTGGTTCTTC. Translated: CASSRGLAGVWFF. The genes are TRBV11-3 and TRBJ2-1; 14 bases are a match to TRBD2. The CDR3 extends over 13 amino acids. Germline loops: CDR1 SGHNT, CDR2 YENEEA. The trim removed 5 bases at V and 15 bases at J, leaving 6 bases unmatched.

CDR3 in DNA: TGTGCCAGTCATCTCGGGGGGGATGGCTACACCTTC. As protein: CASHLGGDGYTF. The chain has TRBV2 and TRBJ1-2, with D perhaps TRBD1 (5 bases). Per the germline V gene, CDR1 is SNHLY and CDR2 is FYNNEI. The CDR3 runs 12 residues. Trimming left V 9 bases short and J 6 bases short, with 14 bases between. Full variable domain (missing parts from reference TRBV2 and TRBJ1-2): EPEVTQTPSHQVTQMGQEVILRCVPISNHLYFYWYRQILGQKVEFLVSFYNNEISEKSEIFDDQFSVERPDGSNFTLKIRSTKLEDSAMYFCASHLGGDGYTFGSGTRLTVV.

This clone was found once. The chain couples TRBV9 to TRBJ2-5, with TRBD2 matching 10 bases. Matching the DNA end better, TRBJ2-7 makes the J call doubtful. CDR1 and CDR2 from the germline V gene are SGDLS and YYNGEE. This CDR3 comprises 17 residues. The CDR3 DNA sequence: TGTGCCAGCAGCGAGAGGGGGACTAGCGCATTACCTTACGAGCAGTACTTC. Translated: CASSERGTSALPYEQYF.

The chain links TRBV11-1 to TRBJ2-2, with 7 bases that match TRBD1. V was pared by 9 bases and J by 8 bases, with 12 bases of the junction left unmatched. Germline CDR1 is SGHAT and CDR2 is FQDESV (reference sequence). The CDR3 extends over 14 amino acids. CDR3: CASFAEGAQGELFF. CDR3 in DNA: TGTGCCAGTTTCGCCGAGGGGGCTCAAGGGGAGCTGTTTTTT.

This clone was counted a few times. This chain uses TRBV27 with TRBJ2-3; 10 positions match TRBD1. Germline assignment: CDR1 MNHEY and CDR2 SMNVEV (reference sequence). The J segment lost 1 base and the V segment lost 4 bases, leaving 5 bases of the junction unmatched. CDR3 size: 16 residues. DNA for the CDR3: TGTGCCAGCAGTTCCCTGGACAGGGGGGGCACAGATACGCAGTATTTT. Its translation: CASSSLDRGGTDTQYF.

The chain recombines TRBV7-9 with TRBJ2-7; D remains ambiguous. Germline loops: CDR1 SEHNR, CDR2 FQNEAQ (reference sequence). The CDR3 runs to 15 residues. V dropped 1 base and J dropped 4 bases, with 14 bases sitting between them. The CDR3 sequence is CASSLGVADIYEQYF. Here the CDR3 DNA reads TGTGCCAGCAGCTTAGGAGTAGCCGATATTTACGAGCAGTACTTC.

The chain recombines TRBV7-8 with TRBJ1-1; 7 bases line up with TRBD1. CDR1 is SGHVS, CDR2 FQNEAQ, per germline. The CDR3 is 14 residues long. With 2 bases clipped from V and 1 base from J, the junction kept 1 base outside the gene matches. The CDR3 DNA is TGTGCCAGCAGCTTAAACAGGGGGAACACTGAAGCTTTCTTT. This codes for CASSLNRGNTEAFF.

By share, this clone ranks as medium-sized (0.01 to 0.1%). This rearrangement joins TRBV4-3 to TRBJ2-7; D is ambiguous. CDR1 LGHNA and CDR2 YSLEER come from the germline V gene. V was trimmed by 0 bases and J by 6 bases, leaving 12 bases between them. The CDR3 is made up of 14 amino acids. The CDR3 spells CASSQDGLGLEQYF. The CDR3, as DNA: TGCGCCAGCAGCCAAGATGGTCTCGGGCTCGAGCAGTACTTC.

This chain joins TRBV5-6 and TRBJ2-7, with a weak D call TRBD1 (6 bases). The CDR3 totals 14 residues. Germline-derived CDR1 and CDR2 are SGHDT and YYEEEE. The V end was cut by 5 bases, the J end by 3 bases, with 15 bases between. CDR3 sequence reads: CASSYRTDDYEQYF. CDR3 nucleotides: TGTGCCAGCAGTTACCGGACAGATGACTACGAGCAGTACTTC.